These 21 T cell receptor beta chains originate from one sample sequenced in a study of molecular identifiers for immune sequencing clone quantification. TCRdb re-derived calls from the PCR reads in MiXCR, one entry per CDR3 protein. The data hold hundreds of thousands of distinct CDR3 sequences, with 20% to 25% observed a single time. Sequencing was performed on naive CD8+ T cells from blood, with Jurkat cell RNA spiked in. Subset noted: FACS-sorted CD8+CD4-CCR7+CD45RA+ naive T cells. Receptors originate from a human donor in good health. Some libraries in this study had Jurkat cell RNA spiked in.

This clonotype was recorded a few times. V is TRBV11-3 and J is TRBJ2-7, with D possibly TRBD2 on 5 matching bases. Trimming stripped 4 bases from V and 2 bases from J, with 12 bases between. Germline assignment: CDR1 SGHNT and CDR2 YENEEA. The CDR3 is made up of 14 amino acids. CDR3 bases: TGTGCCAGCAGCTCCGGGGATACAACCTACGAGCAGTACTTC. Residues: CASSSGDTTYEQYF.

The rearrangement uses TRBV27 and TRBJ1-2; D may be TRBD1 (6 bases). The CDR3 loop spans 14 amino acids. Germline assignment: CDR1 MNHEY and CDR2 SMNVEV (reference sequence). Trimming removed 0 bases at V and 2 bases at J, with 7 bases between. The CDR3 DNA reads TGTGCCAGCAGTTTATCAGGGGGGAACTATGGCTACACCTTC. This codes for CASSLSGGNYGYTF.

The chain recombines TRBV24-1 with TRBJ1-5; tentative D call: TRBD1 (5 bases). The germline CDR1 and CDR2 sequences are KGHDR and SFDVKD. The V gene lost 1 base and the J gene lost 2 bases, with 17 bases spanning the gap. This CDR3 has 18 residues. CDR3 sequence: CATSDLPQIRGRNQPQHF. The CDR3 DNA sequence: TGTGCCACCAGTGATTTACCCCAGATTAGGGGCCGCAATCAGCCCCAGCATTTT.

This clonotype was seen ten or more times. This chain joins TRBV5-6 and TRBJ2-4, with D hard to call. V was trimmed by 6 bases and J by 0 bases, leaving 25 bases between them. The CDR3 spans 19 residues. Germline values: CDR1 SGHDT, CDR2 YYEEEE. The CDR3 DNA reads TGTGCCAGCACCCCAGGCCTGGATTCTCCAGCGCTAGCCAAAAACATTCAGTACTTC. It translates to CASTPGLDSPALAKNIQYF.

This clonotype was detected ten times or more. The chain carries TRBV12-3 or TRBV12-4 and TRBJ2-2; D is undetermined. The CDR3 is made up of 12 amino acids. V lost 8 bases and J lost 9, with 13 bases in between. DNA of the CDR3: TGTGCCAGCCACTCCCTGGATCGGGAGCTGTTTTTT. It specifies CASHSLDRELFF.

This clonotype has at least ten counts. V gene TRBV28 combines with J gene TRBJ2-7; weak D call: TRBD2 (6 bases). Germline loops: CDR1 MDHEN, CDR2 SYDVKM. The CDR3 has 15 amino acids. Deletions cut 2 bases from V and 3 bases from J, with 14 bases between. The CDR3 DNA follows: TGTGCCAGCAGTTTAAGGGGACTGACGTTCTACGAGCAGTACTTC. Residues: CASSLRGLTFYEQYF.

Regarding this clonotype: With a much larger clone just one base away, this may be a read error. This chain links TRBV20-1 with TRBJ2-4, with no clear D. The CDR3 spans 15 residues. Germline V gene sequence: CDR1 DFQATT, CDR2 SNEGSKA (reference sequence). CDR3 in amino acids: CSARGHNIAKSIQYF. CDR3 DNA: TGCAGTGCTAGAGGTCATAACATAGCCAAAAGCATTCAGTACTTC.

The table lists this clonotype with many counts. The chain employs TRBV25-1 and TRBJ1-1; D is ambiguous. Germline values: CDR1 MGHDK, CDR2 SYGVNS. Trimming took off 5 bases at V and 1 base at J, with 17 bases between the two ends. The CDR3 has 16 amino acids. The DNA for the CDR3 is TGTGCCAGCAGTTCCACCTTGCACGGTCCGAACACTGAAGCTTTCTTT. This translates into CASSSTLHGPNTEAFF.

CDR3 sequence reads: CASSLDLLCEQYF. In DNA, the CDR3 is TGCGCCAGCAGCTTAGACCTTTTGTGCGAGCAGTACTTC. This chain links TRBV5-1 with TRBJ2-7; D is unresolved. The CDR3 consists of 13 residues. Germline assignment: CDR1 SGHRS and CDR2 YFSETQ. Trimming pared 2 bases from V and 6 bases from J, leaving 12 bases between.

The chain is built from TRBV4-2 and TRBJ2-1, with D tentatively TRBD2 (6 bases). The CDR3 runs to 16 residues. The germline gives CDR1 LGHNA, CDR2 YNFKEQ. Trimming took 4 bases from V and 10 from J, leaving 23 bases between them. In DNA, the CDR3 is TGTGCCAGCAGCCTGGGTGTAAGTAGCGGAGTTACAGAGCAGTTCTTC. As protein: CASSLGVSSGVTEQFF.

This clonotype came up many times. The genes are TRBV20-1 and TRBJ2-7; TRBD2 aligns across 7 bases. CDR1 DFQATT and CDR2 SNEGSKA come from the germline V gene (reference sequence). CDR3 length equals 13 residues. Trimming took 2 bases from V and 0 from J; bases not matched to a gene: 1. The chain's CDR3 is CSARSSGSYEQYF. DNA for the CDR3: TGCAGTGCTAGATCTAGCGGCTCCTACGAGCAGTACTTC.

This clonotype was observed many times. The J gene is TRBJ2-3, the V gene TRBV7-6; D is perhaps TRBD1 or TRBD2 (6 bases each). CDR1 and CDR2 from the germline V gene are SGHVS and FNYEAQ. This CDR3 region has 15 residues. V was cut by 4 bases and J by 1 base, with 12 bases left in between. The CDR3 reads CASSWGARGTDTQYF. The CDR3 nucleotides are TGTGCCAGCAGCTGGGGGGCCAGGGGCACAGATACGCAGTATTTT.

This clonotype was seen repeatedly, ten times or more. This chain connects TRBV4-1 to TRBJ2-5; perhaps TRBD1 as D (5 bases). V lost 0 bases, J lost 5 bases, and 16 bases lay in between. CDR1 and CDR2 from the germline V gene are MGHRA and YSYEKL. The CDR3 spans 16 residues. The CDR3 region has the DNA TGCGCCAGCAGCCAAGATCAACAGGCCCTTATGGAGACCCAGTACTTC. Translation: CASSQDQQALMETQYF.

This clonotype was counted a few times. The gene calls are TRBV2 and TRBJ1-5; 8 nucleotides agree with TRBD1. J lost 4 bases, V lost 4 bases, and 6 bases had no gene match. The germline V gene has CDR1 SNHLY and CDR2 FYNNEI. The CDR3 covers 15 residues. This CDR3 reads CASSGWGTGNQPQHF. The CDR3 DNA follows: TGTGCCAGCAGTGGGTGGGGGACAGGTAATCAGCCCCAGCATTTT.

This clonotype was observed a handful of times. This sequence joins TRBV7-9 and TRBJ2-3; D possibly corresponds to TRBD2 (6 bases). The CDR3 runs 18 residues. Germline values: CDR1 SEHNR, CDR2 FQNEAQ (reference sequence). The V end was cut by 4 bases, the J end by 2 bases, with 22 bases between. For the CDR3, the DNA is TGTGCCAGCAGCTCCACCGGGACTCGCCCTATTGACACAGATACGCAGTATTTT. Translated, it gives CASSSTGTRPIDTDTQYF.

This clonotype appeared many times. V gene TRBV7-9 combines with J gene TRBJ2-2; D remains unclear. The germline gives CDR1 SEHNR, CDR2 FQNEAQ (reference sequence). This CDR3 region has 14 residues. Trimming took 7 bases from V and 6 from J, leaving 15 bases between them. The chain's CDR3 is CASTAPRSAGELFF. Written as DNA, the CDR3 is TGTGCCAGCACCGCGCCGAGGTCTGCCGGGGAGCTGTTTTTT.

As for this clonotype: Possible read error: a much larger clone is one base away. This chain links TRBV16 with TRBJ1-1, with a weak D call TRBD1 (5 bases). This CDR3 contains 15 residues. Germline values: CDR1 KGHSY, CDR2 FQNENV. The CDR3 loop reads CVSSQSGQGNTEAFF. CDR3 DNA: TGTGTCAGCAGCCAATCTGGGCAGGGAAACACTGAAGCTTTCTTT.

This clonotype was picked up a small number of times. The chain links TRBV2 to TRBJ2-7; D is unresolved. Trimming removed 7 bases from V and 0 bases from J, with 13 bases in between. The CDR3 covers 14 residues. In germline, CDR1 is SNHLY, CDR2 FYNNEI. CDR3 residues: CASNPGPGSYEQYF. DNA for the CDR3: TGTGCCAGCAACCCCGGACCGGGCTCCTACGAGCAGTACTTC.

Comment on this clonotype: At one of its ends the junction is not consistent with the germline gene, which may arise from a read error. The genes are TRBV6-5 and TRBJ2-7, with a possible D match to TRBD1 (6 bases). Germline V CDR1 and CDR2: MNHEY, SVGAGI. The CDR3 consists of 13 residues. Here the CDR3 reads CASSYGRGYERYF. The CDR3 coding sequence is TGTGCCAGCAGTTATGGCAGGGGATACGAGCGGTACTTC.

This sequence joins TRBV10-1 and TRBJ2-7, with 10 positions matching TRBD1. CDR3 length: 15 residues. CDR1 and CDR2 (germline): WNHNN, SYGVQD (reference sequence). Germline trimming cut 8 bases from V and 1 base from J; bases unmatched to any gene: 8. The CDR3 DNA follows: TGCGCCAGCGGGCCGGGACAGGGGTCTTCCTACGAGCAGTACTTC. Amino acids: CASGPGQGSSYEQYF.

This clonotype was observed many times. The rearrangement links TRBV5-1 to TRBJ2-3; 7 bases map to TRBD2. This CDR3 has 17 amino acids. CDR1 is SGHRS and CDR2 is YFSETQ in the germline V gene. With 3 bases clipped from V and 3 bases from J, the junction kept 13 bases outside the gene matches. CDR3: CASSYSVGGVGTDTQYF. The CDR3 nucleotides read TGCGCCAGCAGCTACTCGGTTGGGGGGGTTGGTACAGATACGCAGTATTTT.